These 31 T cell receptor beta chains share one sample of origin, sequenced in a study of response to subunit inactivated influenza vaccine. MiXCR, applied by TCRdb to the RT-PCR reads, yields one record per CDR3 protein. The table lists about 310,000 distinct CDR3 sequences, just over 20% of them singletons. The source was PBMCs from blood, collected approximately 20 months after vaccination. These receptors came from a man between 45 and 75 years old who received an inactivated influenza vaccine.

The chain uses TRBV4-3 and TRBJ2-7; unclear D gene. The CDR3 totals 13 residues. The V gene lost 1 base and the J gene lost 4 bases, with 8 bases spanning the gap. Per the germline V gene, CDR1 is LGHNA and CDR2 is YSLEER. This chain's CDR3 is CASSQVVAYEQYF. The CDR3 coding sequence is TGCGCCAGCAGCCAAGTTGTCGCATACGAGCAGTACTTC.

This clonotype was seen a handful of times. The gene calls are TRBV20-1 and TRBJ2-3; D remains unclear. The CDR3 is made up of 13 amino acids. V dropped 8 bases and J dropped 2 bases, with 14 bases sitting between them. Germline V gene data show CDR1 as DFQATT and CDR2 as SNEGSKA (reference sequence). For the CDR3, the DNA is TGCAGTACCAAGGGCAGTTTCACAGATACGCAGTATTTT. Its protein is CSTKGSFTDTQYF.

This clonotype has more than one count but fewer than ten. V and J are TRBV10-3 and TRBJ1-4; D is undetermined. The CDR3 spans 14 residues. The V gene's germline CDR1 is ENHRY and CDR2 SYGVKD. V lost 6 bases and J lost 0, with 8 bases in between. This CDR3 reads CAISSGTTNEKLFF. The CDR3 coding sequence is TGTGCCATCAGCTCCGGGACAACTAATGAAAAACTGTTTTTT.

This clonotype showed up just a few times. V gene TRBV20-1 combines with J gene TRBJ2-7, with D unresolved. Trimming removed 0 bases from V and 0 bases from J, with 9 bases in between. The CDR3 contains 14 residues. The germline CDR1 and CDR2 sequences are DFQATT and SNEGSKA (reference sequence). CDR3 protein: CSARDSRHSYEQYF. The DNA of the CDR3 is TGCAGTGCTAGAGATTCCAGACACTCCTACGAGCAGTACTTC.

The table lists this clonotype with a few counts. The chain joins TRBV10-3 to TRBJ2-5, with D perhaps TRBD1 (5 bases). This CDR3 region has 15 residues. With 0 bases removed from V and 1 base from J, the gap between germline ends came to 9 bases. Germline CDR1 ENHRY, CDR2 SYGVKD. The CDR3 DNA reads TGTGCCATCAGTGAGTCTCGGACAATCCAAGAGACCCAGTACTTC. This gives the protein CAISESRTIQETQYF.

CDR3 protein: CASSDPTMGRTEAFF. The DNA for the CDR3 is TGTGCCAGCAGCGACCCCACCATGGGTCGGACTGAAGCTTTCTTT. The rearrangement uses TRBV5-4 and TRBJ1-1; D not resolved. Germline CDR1 and CDR2: SGHNT and YYREEE (reference sequence). The CDR3 contains 15 residues. Trimming removed 4 bases at V and 5 bases at J, with 18 bases between.

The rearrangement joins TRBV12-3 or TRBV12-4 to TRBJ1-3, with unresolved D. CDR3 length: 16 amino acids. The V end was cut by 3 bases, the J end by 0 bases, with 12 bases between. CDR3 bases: TGTGCCAGCAGTTTCAAAAGTCCTAACTCTGGAAACACCATATATTTT. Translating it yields CASSFKSPNSGNTIYF.

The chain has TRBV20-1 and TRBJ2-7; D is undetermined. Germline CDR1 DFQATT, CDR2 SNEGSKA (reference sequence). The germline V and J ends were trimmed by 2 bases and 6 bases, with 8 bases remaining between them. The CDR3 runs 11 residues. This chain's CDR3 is CSARFVTEQYF. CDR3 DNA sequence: TGCAGTGCTAGATTCGTGACCGAGCAGTACTTC.

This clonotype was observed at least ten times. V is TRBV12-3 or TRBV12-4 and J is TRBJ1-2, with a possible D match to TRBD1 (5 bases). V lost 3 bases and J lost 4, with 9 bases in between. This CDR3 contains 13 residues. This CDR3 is CASSLGRVYGYTF. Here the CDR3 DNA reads TGTGCCAGCAGTTTGGGCAGGGTCTATGGCTACACCTTC.

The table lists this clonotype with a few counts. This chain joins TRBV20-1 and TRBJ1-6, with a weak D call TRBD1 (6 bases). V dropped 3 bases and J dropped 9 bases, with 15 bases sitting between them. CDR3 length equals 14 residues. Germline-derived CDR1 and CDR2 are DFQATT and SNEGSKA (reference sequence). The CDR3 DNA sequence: TGCAGTGCTAGTGGCCTTGGACAGCTTTCACCCCTCCACTTT. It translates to CSASGLGQLSPLHF.

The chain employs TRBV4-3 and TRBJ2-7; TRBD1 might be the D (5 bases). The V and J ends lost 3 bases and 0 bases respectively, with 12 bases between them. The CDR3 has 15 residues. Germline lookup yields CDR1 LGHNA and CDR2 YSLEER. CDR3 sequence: CASSQAWGTSYEQYF. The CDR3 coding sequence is TGCGCCAGCAGCCAGGCCTGGGGCACCTCCTACGAGCAGTACTTC.

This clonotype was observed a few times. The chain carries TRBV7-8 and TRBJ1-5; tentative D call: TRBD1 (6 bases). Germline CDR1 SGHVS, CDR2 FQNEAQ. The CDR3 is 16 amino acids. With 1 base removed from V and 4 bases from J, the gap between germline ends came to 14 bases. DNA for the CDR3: TGTGCCAGCAGCTTAGAGGGCCAGGGGAGGAATCAGCCCCAGCATTTT. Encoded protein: CASSLEGQGRNQPQHF.

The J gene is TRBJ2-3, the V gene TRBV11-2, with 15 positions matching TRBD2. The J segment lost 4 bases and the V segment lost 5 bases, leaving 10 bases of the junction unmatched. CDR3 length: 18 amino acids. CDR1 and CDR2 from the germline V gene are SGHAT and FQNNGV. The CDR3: CASSVGLAGGLPPDTQYF. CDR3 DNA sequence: TGTGCCAGCAGCGTAGGACTAGCGGGGGGGCTTCCCCCAGATACGCAGTATTTT. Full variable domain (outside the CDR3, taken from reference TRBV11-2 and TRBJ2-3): EAGVAQSPRYKIIEKRQSVAFWCNPISGHATLYWYQQILGQGPKLLIQFQNNGVVDDSQLPKDRFSAERLKGVDSTLKIQPAKLEDSAVYLCASSVGLAGGLPPDTQYFGPGTRLTVL.

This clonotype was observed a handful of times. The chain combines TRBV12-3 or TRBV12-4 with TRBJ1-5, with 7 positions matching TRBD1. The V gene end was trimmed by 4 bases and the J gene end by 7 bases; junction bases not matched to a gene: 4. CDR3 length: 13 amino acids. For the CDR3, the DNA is TGTGCCAGCAGTTCGGGACAGACGCAGCCCCAGCATTTT. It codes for CASSSGQTQPQHF.

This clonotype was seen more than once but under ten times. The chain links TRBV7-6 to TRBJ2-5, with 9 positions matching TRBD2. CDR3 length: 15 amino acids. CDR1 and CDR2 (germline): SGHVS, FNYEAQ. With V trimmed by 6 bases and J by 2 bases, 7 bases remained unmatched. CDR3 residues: CASSQSGLAQETQYF. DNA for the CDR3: TGTGCCAGCAGTCAAAGCGGACTAGCGCAAGAGACCCAGTACTTC.

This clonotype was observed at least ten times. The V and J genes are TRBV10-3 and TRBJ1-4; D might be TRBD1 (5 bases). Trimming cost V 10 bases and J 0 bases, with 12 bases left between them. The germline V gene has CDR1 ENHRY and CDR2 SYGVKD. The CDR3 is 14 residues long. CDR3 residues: CATGLGPTNEKLFF. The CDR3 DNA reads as TGTGCCACCGGACTGGGGCCAACTAATGAAAAACTGTTTTTT.

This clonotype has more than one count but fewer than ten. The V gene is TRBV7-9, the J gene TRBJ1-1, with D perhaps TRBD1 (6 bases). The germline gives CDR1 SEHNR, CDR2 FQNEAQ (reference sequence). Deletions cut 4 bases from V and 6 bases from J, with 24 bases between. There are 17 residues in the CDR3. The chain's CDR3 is CASSSHLQYRTAPEAFF. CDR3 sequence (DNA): TGTGCCAGCAGCTCACACTTACAATACCGGACAGCCCCTGAAGCTTTCTTT.

The CDR3 sequence is CASSLLSGGASGDTQYF. The CDR3 coding sequence is TGTGCCAGCAGCTTACTCAGCGGGGGGGCCTCTGGAGATACGCAGTATTTT. V is TRBV11-2 and J is TRBJ2-3, with 10 bases identical to TRBD2. Germline trimming cut 2 bases from V and 5 bases from J; bases unmatched to any gene: 10. This CDR3 contains 17 residues. Germline CDR1 reads SGHAT; CDR2 reads FQNNGV.

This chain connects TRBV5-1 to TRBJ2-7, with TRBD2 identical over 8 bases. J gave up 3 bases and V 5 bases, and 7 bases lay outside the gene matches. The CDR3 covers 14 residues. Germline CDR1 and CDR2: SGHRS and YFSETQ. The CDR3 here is CASSLSGGLYEQYF. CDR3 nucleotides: TGCGCCAGCAGTTTAAGCGGGGGCCTCTACGAGCAGTACTTC.

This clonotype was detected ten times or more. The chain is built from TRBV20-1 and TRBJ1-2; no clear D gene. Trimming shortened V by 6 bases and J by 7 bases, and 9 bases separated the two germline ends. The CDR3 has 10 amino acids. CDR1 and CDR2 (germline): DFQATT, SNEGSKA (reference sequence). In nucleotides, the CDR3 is TGCAGTGCGGCCAGAACTGGCTACACCTTC. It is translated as CSAARTGYTF.

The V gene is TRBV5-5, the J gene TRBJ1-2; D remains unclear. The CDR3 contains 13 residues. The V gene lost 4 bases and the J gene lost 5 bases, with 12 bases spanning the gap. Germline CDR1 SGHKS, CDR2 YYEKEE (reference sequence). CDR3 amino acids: CASSTVVGYGYTF. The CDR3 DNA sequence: TGTGCCAGCAGCACCGTCGTGGGGTATGGCTACACCTTC.

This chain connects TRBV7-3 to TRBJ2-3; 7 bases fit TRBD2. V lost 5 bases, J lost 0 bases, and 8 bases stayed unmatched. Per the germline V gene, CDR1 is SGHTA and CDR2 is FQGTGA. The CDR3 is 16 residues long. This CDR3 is CASSKGTSVSTDTQYF. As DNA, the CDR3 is TGTGCCAGCAGCAAAGGAACTAGCGTTAGCACAGATACGCAGTATTTT.

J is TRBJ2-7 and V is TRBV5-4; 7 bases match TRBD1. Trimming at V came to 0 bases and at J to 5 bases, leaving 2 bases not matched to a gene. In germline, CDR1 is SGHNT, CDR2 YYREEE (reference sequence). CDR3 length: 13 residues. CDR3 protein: CASSLATGDEQYF. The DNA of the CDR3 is TGTGCCAGCAGCTTGGCAACAGGGGACGAGCAGTACTTC.

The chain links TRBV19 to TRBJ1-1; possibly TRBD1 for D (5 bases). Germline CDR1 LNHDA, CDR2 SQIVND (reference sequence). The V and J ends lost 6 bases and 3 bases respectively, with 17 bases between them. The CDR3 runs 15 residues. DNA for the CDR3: TGTGCCAGTAGCTTTAGTGGGACCGGACACACTGAAGCTTTCTTT. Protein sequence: CASSFSGTGHTEAFF. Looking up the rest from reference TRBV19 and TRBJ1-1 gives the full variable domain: DGGITQSPKYLFRKEGQNVTLSCEQNLNHDAMYWYRQDPGQGLRLIYYSQIVNDFQKGDIAEGYSVSREKKESFPLTVTSAQKNPTAFYLCASSFSGTGHTEAFFGQGTRLTVV.

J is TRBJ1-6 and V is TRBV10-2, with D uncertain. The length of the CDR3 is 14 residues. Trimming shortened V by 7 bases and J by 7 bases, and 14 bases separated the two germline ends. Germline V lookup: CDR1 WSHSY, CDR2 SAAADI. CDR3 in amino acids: CASTVASQNSPLHF. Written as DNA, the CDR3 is TGCGCCAGCACGGTAGCTTCCCAAAATTCACCCCTCCACTTT.

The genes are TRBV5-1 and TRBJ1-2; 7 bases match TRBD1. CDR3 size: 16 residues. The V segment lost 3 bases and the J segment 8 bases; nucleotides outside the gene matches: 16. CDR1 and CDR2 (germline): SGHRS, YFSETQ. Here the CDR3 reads CASSSMALRTGQGYTF. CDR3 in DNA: TGCGCCAGCAGCTCCATGGCTCTAAGGACAGGTCAAGGCTACACCTTC.

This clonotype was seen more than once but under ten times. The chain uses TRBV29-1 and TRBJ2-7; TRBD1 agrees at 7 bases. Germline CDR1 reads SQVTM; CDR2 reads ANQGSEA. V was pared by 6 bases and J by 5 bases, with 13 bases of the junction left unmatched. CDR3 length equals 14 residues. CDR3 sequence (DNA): TGCAGCGTGGTTACAGGGGCGCTTATCCACGAGCAGTACTTC. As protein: CSVVTGALIHEQYF.

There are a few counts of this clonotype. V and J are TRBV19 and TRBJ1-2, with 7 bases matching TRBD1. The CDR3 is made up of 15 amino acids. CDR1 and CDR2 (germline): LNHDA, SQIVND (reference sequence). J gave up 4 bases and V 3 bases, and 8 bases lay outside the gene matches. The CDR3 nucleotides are TGTGCCAGTAGTATCAAGGACAGGATGATCTATGGCTACACCTTC. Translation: CASSIKDRMIYGYTF.

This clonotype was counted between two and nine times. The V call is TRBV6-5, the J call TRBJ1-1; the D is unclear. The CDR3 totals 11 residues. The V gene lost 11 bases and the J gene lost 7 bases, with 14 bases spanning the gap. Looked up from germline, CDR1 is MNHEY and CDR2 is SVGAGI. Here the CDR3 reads CAPSKGREAFF. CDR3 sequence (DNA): TGTGCCCCCTCCAAGGGCCGTGAAGCTTTCTTT.

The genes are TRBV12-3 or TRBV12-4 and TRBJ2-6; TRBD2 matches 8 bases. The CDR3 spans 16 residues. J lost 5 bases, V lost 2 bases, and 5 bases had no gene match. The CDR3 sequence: CASSLPGGEWANVLTF. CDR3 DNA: TGTGCCAGCAGTTTACCCGGGGGGGAGTGGGCCAACGTCCTGACTTTC.

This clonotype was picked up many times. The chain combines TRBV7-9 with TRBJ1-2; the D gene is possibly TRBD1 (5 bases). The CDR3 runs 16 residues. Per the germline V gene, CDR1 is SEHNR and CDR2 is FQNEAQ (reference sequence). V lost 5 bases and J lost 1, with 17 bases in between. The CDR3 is CASSQGAGVVNYGYTF. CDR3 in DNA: TGTGCCAGCAGCCAAGGGGCGGGTGTTGTTAACTATGGCTACACCTTC.